Listed here is a single T cell receptor beta chain. Its antigen remains unidentified. Sequencing used immunoSEQ multiplex PCR; TCRdb keeps in-frame clones, though not all of them. The table shows tens of thousands of clones, with 55% to 70% occurring only once. The data were taken from a study of vaccination effects on CD4 cells after COVID-19. Sequencing in the ViraFEST assay came after antigen-specific CD4+ T cells had been expanded with viral peptide pools, which were used to stimulate PBMC. Once cultured for approximately eleven days, the cells underwent separation to obtain CD4+ T cells. Two-dose vaccination with either BNT162b2 or mRNA-1273 was given to the participants. Vaccine recipients, nucleocapsid antibody negative, had no prior SARS-CoV-2 infection. Researchers reported culturing 2 million to 2.5 million PBMC in each well, adding approximately 10 IU/ml IL-2 and 9 to 10 ug/ml peptides.

The CDR3 consists of 15 residues. Trimming removed 7 bases from V and 4 bases from J; junction bases left unmatched: 11. CDR1 and CDR2 from the germline V gene are SQVTM and ANQGSEA. Study conclusions and caveats: Of the vaccine-induced clones from healthy vaccinees, merely 1 of 255 recognized common cold coronaviruses as well. Marked contraction was observed in infection-induced and vaccine-induced clones late after vaccination.

The specimen was CD4+ T cells from PBMCs cultured with SARS-CoV-2 spike peptides, collected after COVID-19 vaccination. The receptor was isolated from a human donor who received a COVID-19 vaccine. This chain uses TRBV29-1 with TRBJ2-1; 9 bases are a match to TRBD2. The CDR3 loop reads CSAGGSSGAYNEQFF. DNA of the CDR3: TGCAGCGCCGGGGGCTCTAGCGGGGCGTACAATGAGCAGTTCTTC.